These 5 T cell receptor beta chains were all obtained from the same sample, sequenced in a study of T cells expressing NK-cell markers. From the 5' RACE reads, TCRdb lists one entry per CDR3 protein and no DNA. The sample holds under 600,000 distinct CDR3 sequences. Sequencing input: blood T cells: a sorted CD56 or NKG2C T cell subset, CD4+ or CD8+ T cells, or bulk PBMC T cells (not recorded which). These receptors were obtained from a woman aged 50 to 65 in good health.

The rearrangement joins TRBV20-1 to TRBJ2-3; the D call from TCRdb, TRBD2, cannot be confirmed without DNA. This CDR3 region has 15 residues. Germline V gene sequence: CDR1 DFQATT, CDR2 SNEGSKA (reference sequence). CDR3: CSATHTSANTDTQYF.

The chain is built from TRBV20-1 and TRBJ2-3; TCRdb selects TRBD2, and the lack of DNA leaves this call unchecked. The CDR3 sequence is 14 residues long. CDR1 and CDR2 from the germline V gene are DFQATT and SNEGSKA (reference sequence). This chain's CDR3 is CSAGGLPSTDTQYF.

The rearrangement joins TRBV7-9 to TRBJ2-5; with no DNA, the TCRdb D assignment of TRBD2 cannot be verified. Germline-derived CDR1 and CDR2 are SEHNR and FQNEAQ (reference sequence). The CDR3 is 19 residues long. The CDR3 sequence is CASSLKPGLAGGPSETQYF.

The V gene is TRBV16, the J gene TRBJ2-1; TCRdb outputs TRBD2, but without DNA this stays unchecked. Germline loops: CDR1 KGHSY, CDR2 FQNENV. There are 16 residues in the CDR3. CDR3: CASSQLGAGVYNEQFF.

The chain's CDR3 is CASSPVDTYNEQFF. The chain links TRBV5-1 to TRBJ2-1; TCRdb lists TRBD1, though no DNA is available to test this call. Germline V gene lookup returns CDR1 SGHRS and CDR2 YFSETQ. The CDR3 contains 14 residues.